The clone carrying this TCR beta chain was counted ten times or more. These data belong to a study of regulatory T cells in long-lasting Graves disease. The TCR beta library used iRepertoire HTBI primers with Arm-PCR amplification of CDR3. TCRdb passed the multiplex PCR reads through MiXCR, listing each CDR3 protein once. This sample has a few hundred thousand distinct CDR3 sequences, with approximately 15% found just once. This CDR3 comprises 12 residues. Trimming removed 4 bases from V and 13 bases from J, with 14 bases in between. CDR1 is LGHDT and CDR2 is YNNKEL in the germline V gene (reference sequence). Time point reported: newly diagnosed GD, antithyroid drugs for less than 3 months. RNA from PBMCs was the source of the TCR library. This sample was also put to use in a study of T cells in Graves' hyperthyroidism and ophthalmopathy.

The chain is built from TRBV3-1 and TRBJ2-1, with D possibly being TRBD2 (6 bases). Sequenced here: peripheral blood mononuclear cells (PBMCs), sampled at new diagnosis, from a patient treated with antithyroid drugs. The sequence came from a man between 40 and 49 years old with Graves disease. CDR3 sequence: CASSRRGTHQFF. The CDR3 nucleotides are TGTGCCAGCAGCCGTCGGGGGACTCATCAGTTCTTC.